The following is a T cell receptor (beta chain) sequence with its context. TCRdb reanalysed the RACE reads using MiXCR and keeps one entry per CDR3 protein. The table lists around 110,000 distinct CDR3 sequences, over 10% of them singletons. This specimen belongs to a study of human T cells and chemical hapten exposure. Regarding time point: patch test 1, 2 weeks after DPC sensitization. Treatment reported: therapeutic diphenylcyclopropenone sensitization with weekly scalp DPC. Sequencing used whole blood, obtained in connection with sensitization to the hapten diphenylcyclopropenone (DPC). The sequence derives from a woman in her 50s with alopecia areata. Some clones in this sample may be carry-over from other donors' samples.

The CDR3 is CASSLQGANQPQHF. The CDR3 coding sequence is TGTGCCAGCAGCTTGCAGGGGGCTAATCAGCCCCAGCATTTT. The V call is TRBV7-6, the J call TRBJ1-5; TRBD1 aligns across 8 bases. Germline V gene sequence: CDR1 SGHVS, CDR2 FNYEAQ. There are 14 residues in the CDR3. The V gene end was trimmed by 3 bases and the J gene end by 4 bases; junction bases not matched to a gene: 2.